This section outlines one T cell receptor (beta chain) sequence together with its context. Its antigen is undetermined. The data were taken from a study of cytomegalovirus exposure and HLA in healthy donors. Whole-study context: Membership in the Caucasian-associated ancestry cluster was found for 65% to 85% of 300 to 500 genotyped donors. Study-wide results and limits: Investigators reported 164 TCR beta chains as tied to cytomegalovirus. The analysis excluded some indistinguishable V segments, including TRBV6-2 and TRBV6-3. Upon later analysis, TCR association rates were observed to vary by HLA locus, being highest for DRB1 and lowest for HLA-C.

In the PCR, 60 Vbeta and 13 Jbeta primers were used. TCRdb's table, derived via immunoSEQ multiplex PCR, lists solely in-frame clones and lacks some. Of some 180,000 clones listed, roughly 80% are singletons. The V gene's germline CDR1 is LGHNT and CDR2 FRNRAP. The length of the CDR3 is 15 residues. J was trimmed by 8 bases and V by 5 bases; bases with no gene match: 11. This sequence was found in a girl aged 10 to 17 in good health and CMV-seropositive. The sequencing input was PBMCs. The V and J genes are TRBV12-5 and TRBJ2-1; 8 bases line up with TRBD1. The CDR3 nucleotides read TGTGCTAGTGGTATTTACCGGACAGGGAAGGATGAGCAGTTCTTC. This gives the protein CASGIYRTGKDEQFF.